The clone carrying this T cell receptor (beta chain) was detected ten times or more. The CDR3 consists of 14 residues. Trimming took off 0 bases at V and 7 bases at J, with 13 bases between the two ends. In germline, CDR1 is SGDLS, CDR2 YYNGEE. These data originate in a study of T cells in Graves' hyperthyroidism and ophthalmopathy. TCR beta CDR3 sequences were amplified from RNA transcripts. First-round RT-PCR with HTBI primers amplified the TCR CDR3 region. TCRdb reanalysed the multiplex PCR reads using MiXCR and keeps one entry per CDR3 protein. The profile covers fewer than 750,000 distinct CDR3 sequences, with 46% appearing a single time and around 7.7% taken by the ten largest.

Sequenced input: peripheral blood or thyroid tissue (not recorded which). The sequence came from a woman aged 18-35 years with Graves' hyperthyroidism. The chain employs TRBV9 and TRBJ1-2; weak D call: TRBD1 (5 bases). The CDR3 spells CASSVAPTGIGYTF. The CDR3 DNA is TGTGCCAGCAGCGTAGCTCCAACAGGAATTGGCTACACCTTC.